The next 29 T cell receptor beta chains were all read from a single sample in a study of T-cell reconstitution after alpha-beta-depleted transplantation in children. Preparing the TCRbeta library involved the use of unique molecular identifiers. TCRdb re-derived calls from the PCR reads in MiXCR, one entry per CDR3 protein. The top ten clones hold 10% of a sample with a few hundred thousand distinct CDR3 sequences, about 10% of them seen once. The starting material was PBMCs from the stem cell graft donor, obtained from the stem cell graft. The source is a human donor who donated a stem cell graft to a child with SCID.

This sequence joins TRBV9 and TRBJ1-6; TRBD1 matches at 8 bases. This CDR3 contains 15 residues. After removal of 3 bases from V and 7 bases from J, the junction contained 6 bases not matched to a gene. Looked up from germline, CDR1 is SGDLS and CDR2 is YYNGEE. CDR3 DNA sequence: TGTGCCAGCAGCGCAGAGGGACAGGCAAATTCACCCCTCCACTTT. Translated, it gives CASSAEGQANSPLHF.

The V and J genes are TRBV6-2 or TRBV6-3 and TRBJ2-7; D not resolved. Germline values: CDR1 MNHEY, CDR2 SVGEGT. The V end lost 6 bases, the J end lost 2 bases, and 8 bases lay between the germline ends. CDR3 length: 12 residues. The CDR3 region is CASSSVTYEQYF. CDR3 sequence (DNA): TGTGCCAGCAGCAGTGTAACCTACGAGCAGTACTTC.

The chain carries TRBV27 and TRBJ2-2; TRBD1 agrees at 11 bases. V was clipped by 4 bases and J by 5 bases; unmatched bases: 6. Germline CDR1 MNHEY, CDR2 SMNVEV (reference sequence). CDR3 length: 16 amino acids. CDR3 loop: CASSSNGQGATGELFF. In nucleotides, the CDR3 is TGTGCCAGCAGTTCAAACGGACAGGGGGCTACCGGGGAGCTGTTTTTT.

J is TRBJ2-7 and V is TRBV27; the match to TRBD2 covers 7 bases. V shed 6 bases and J 3 bases; nucleotides not matched to a gene: 8. CDR1 and CDR2 (germline): MNHEY, SMNVEV (reference sequence). This CDR3 comprises 14 residues. DNA for the CDR3: TGTGCCAGCAGGCGGGACTATCGTAACTACGAGCAGTACTTC. This translates into CASRRDYRNYEQYF.

A note on this clonotype: Just one base apart from a much larger clone, this may be a read error. V gene TRBV10-3 combines with J gene TRBJ1-2; no clear D gene. Trimming pared 0 bases from V and 4 bases from J, leaving 12 bases between. The CDR3 sequence is 15 residues long. CDR1 is ENHRY and CDR2 is SYGVKD in the germline V gene. CDR3 in DNA: TGTGCCATCAGTGAGTCGTCAGTGGGCATCTATGGCTACACCTTC. This sequence encodes CAISESSVGIYGYTF.

The V call is TRBV12-3 or TRBV12-4, the J call TRBJ1-5; weak D call: TRBD1 (5 bases). V lost 3 bases and J lost 4, with 13 bases in between. The CDR3 runs 15 residues. The CDR3 DNA sequence: TGTGCCAGCAGTTTGCAGCAGGGTGGAAATCAGCCCCAGCATTTT. Its translation: CASSLQQGGNQPQHF.

This clonotype was picked up a small number of times. V usage is TRBV5-1 and J usage is TRBJ1-2, with 7 bases aligning to TRBD1. CDR3 size: 15 residues. V was pared by 4 bases and J by 1 base, with 7 bases of the junction left unmatched. The germline V gene has CDR1 SGHRS and CDR2 YFSETQ. The CDR3 here is CASSLGTDLNYGYTF. Written as DNA, the CDR3 is TGCGCCAGCAGCCTTGGGACAGACCTTAACTATGGCTACACCTTC.

The chain has TRBV3-1 and TRBJ2-1, with TRBD1 matching over 9 bases. This CDR3 has 16 residues. Germline V lookup: CDR1 LGHDT, CDR2 YNNKEL (reference sequence). V shed 5 bases and J 8 bases; nucleotides not matched to a gene: 13. CDR3 nucleotide sequence: TGTGCCAGCAGCAAAAATATCGGGACAGGGAACGATGAGCAGTTCTTC. Its protein is CASSKNIGTGNDEQFF.

This clonotype occurred a few times. The chain employs TRBV6-5 and TRBJ1-4; D is unclear. Trimming pared 3 bases from V and 7 bases from J, leaving 12 bases between. Germline-derived CDR1 and CDR2 are MNHEY and SVGAGI. The CDR3 loop spans 14 amino acids. In nucleotides, the CDR3 is TGTGCCAGCAGTTATAGTCTGGCTGGTGAAAAACTGTTTTTT. Translating it yields CASSYSLAGEKLFF.

Only a few counts were recorded for this clonotype. The chain has TRBV7-3 and TRBJ2-3; TRBD1 aligns across 10 bases. The V and J ends lost 5 bases and 0 bases, in that order; junction bases with no gene match: 8. Germline CDR1 SGHTA, CDR2 FQGTGA. The CDR3 totals 17 residues. CDR3 DNA: TGTGCCAGCAGCACCGGACAGGGGGGGAGGAGCACAGATACGCAGTATTTT. It specifies CASSTGQGGRSTDTQYF.

CDR3 protein: CASSYIGGGSTDTQYF. Here the CDR3 DNA reads TGTGCCAGCAGCTACATTGGGGGGGGGAGCACAGATACGCAGTATTTT. The rearrangement uses TRBV5-5 and TRBJ2-3, with TRBD2 matching 7 bases. Per the germline V gene, CDR1 is SGHKS and CDR2 is YYEKEE (reference sequence). The CDR3 is 16 amino acids. With V trimmed by 3 bases and J by 0 bases, 7 bases remained unmatched.

This clonotype has more than one count but fewer than ten. The chain recombines TRBV5-1 with TRBJ2-1, with 10 bases aligning to TRBD2. The V gene end was trimmed by 4 bases and the J gene end by 3 bases; junction bases not matched to a gene: 4. The CDR3 is 15 amino acids. Germline CDR1 SGHRS, CDR2 YFSETQ. CDR3 region: CASSESGGDYNEQFF. DNA of the CDR3: TGCGCCAGCAGCGAAAGCGGGGGGGACTACAATGAGCAGTTCTTC.

This clonotype was counted only a few times. Here the CDR3 reads CASSLDGRGYGYTF. CDR3 nucleotides: TGCGCCAGCAGCTTGGATGGCAGGGGCTATGGCTACACCTTC. The rearrangement uses TRBV5-1 and TRBJ1-2, with D perhaps TRBD1 (6 bases). V was cut by 0 bases and J by 4 bases, with 10 bases left in between. The CDR3 length is 14 residues. The V gene's germline CDR1 is SGHRS and CDR2 YFSETQ.

This clonotype was detected a few times. The chain has TRBV12-3 or TRBV12-4 and TRBJ1-6, with D uncertain. The CDR3 covers 12 residues. The ends were cut back, 2 bases at V and 9 bases at J, with 5 bases in the middle. The CDR3: CASSLRSSPLHF. For the CDR3, the DNA is TGTGCCAGCAGTTTACGGAGTTCACCCCTCCACTTT.

Many counts were recorded for this clonotype. Here the CDR3 reads CASSYETDNSQPQHF. As DNA, the CDR3 is TGTGCCAGCAGTTACGAGACAGACAATAGTCAGCCCCAGCATTTT. V is TRBV6-2 or TRBV6-3 and J is TRBJ1-5, with D tentatively TRBD1 (5 bases). Per germline, CDR1 MNHEY and CDR2 SVGEGT. The CDR3 is made up of 15 amino acids. Between the trimmed V and J ends, which lost 2 bases and 6 bases, there was a span of 14 bases.

This clonotype has only a few counts. The chain combines TRBV6-5 with TRBJ1-4; D is possibly TRBD1 (5 bases). CDR1 is MNHEY, CDR2 SVGAGI, per germline. This CDR3 has 14 amino acids. Trimming took 3 bases from V and 7 from J, leaving 12 bases between them. The CDR3 sequence: CASSYQGIGEKLFF. The CDR3 coding sequence is TGTGCCAGCAGTTATCAGGGAATCGGTGAAAAACTGTTTTTT.

This clonotype came up many times. This sequence joins TRBV10-3 and TRBJ2-6, with TRBD1 identical over 8 bases. Germline assignment: CDR1 ENHRY and CDR2 SYGVKD. The CDR3 contains 16 residues. Unmatched junction bases numbered 4, after V lost 6 bases and J lost 0 bases. CDR3 loop: CAIRQGANSGANVLTF. In nucleotides, the CDR3 is TGTGCCATCAGGCAGGGGGCGAACTCTGGGGCCAACGTCCTGACTTTC.

This chain connects TRBV15 to TRBJ2-1; TRBD2 matches at 9 bases. Trimming took 0 bases from V and 0 from J; bases not matched to a gene: 9. Germline V gives CDR1 LNHNV, CDR2 YYDKDF (reference sequence). This CDR3 contains 19 residues. The CDR3 nucleotides are TGTGCCACCAGCAGAGAAGCGGGGGGCCCTCAGAGCTCCTACAATGAGCAGTTCTTC. Protein sequence: CATSREAGGPQSSYNEQFF. Combining the CDR3 with reference TRBV15 and TRBJ2-1 gives the whole variable domain DAMVIQNPRYQVTQFGKPVTLSCSQTLNHNVMYWYQQKSSQAPKLLFHYYDKDFNNEADTPDNFQSRRPNTSFCFLDIRSPGLGDTAMYLCATSREAGGPQSSYNEQFFGPGTRLTVL.

This clonotype was observed a handful of times. This rearrangement joins TRBV12-3 or TRBV12-4 to TRBJ2-7; D is unclear. CDR3 length: 14 amino acids. Trimming shortened V by 5 bases and J by 0 bases, and 11 bases separated the two germline ends. The CDR3 sequence is CASSGRVSSYEQYF. CDR3 DNA sequence: TGTGCCAGCAGTGGACGTGTGAGCTCCTACGAGCAGTACTTC.

This clonotype was seen a handful of times. The V call is TRBV4-2, the J call TRBJ1-5, with TRBD1 matching 10 bases. Germline values: CDR1 LGHNA, CDR2 YNFKEQ. This CDR3 region has 14 residues. The V gene end was trimmed by 1 base and the J gene end by 7 bases; junction bases not matched to a gene: 1. The CDR3 here is CASSQGDRGQPQHF. The CDR3 DNA is TGTGCCAGCAGCCAAGGGGACAGGGGCCAGCCCCAGCATTTT.

The V and J genes are TRBV15 and TRBJ2-5; 7 positions agree with TRBD1. V was pared by 4 bases and J by 5 bases, with 7 bases of the junction left unmatched. The CDR3 has 14 residues. Germline assignment: CDR1 LNHNV and CDR2 YYDKDF (reference sequence). The CDR3 nucleotides are TGTGCCACCAGCACGACAGGGTTTGGGGAGACCCAGTACTTC. It codes for CATSTTGFGETQYF.

The sample holds many counts of this clonotype. V and J are TRBV2 and TRBJ1-5; D gene uncertain. The CDR3 is made up of 15 amino acids. The germline V gene has CDR1 SNHLY and CDR2 FYNNEI. V shed 5 bases and J shed 6 bases, with 17 bases lying between them. The CDR3 region is CASSQRSAWGQPQHF. CDR3 DNA sequence: TGTGCCAGCAGTCAGAGGTCCGCCTGGGGTCAGCCCCAGCATTTT. Combining the CDR3 with reference TRBV2 and TRBJ1-5 gives the whole variable domain EPEVTQTPSHQVTQMGQEVILRCVPISNHLYFYWYRQILGQKVEFLVSFYNNEISEKSEIFDDQFSVERPDGSNFTLKIRSTKLEDSAMYFCASSQRSAWGQPQHFGDGTRLSIL.

The CDR3 sequence: CASSPSGAHSPLHF. CDR3 nucleotide sequence: TGTGCCAGCAGCCCCTCAGGGGCGCATTCACCCCTCCACTTT. The V call is TRBV12-3 or TRBV12-4, the J call TRBJ1-6, with D possibly being TRBD1 (6 bases). Deletions cut 6 bases from V and 8 bases from J, with 14 bases between. CDR3 size: 14 residues.

This clonotype was picked up many times. The chain is built from TRBV9 and TRBJ2-7; D is uncertain. With 0 bases removed from V and 3 bases from J, the gap between germline ends came to 10 bases. Germline-derived CDR1 and CDR2 are SGDLS and YYNGEE. The CDR3 totals 14 residues. For the CDR3, the DNA is TGTGCCAGCAGCGTAGGTCTAGGGAACTACGAGCAGTACTTC. Its protein is CASSVGLGNYEQYF.

The V gene is TRBV10-3, the J gene TRBJ1-1, with TRBD1 as a possible D gene (5 bases). Trimming pared 4 bases from V and 4 bases from J, leaving 10 bases between. The CDR3 contains 13 residues. Germline values: CDR1 ENHRY, CDR2 SYGVKD. CDR3 sequence: CAISGAGSTEAFF. The CDR3 DNA follows: TGTGCCATCAGTGGGGCAGGGAGCACTGAAGCTTTCTTT.

This chain joins TRBV12-3 or TRBV12-4 and TRBJ2-7, with D hard to call. The CDR3 loop spans 13 amino acids. Trimming cost V 6 bases and J 2 bases, with 11 bases left between them. As DNA, the CDR3 is TGTGCCAGCAGATCAGACGGAGCCTACGAGCAGTACTTC. It is translated as CASRSDGAYEQYF.

A single count supports this clonotype. The V and J genes are TRBV13 and TRBJ2-7; D call uncertain. The CDR3 length is 14 residues. With 4 bases removed from V and 1 base from J, the gap between germline ends came to 11 bases. The germline CDR1 and CDR2 sequences are PRHDT and FYEKMQ (reference sequence). CDR3 amino acids: CASSSFVWSYEQYF. Here the CDR3 DNA reads TGTGCCAGCAGCTCATTCGTGTGGTCCTACGAGCAGTACTTC.

This clonotype was observed a single time. The J gene is TRBJ2-3, the V gene TRBV3-1, with D unclear. V dropped 8 bases and J dropped 3 bases, with 18 bases sitting between them. CDR3 length: 15 amino acids. From germline, CDR1 is LGHDT and CDR2 YNNKEL (reference sequence). Here the CDR3 reads CASCKVVPGTDTQYF. The CDR3 DNA reads TGTGCCAGCTGCAAAGTGGTGCCTGGGACAGATACGCAGTATTTT.

This clonotype was counted many times. This rearrangement joins TRBV20-1 to TRBJ2-5; the D is unclear. The germline CDR1 and CDR2 sequences are DFQATT and SNEGSKA (reference sequence). The V end was cut by 1 base, the J end by 5 bases, with 8 bases between. The CDR3 is 12 amino acids. In DNA form, the CDR3 reads TGCAGTGCTAGAGCAGAGACGGAGACCCAGTACTTC. Translating gives CSARAETETQYF.